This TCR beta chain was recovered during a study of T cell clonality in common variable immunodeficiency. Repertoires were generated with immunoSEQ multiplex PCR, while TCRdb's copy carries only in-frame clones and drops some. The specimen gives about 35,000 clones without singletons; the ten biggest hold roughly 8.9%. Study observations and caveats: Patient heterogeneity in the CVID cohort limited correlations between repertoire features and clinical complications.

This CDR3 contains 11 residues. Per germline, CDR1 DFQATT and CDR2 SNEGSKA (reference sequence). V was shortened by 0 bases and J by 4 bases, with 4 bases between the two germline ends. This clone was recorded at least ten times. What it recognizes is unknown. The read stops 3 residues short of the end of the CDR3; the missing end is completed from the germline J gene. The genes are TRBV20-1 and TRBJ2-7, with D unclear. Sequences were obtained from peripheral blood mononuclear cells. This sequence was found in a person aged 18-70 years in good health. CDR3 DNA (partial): TGCAGTGCTAGAGAGTCATACGAG. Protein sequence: CSARESYE. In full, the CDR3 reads CSARESYEQYF.